Below are 8 T cell receptor beta chains sequenced from a single sample in a study of T cell responses to AZD1222 COVID-19 vaccine. Method: immunoSEQ multiplex PCR; TCRdb's copy keeps in-frame clones and lacks some. The sample records around 150,000 clones, about 87% being singletons. This specimen consisted of peripheral blood, obtained on day 0 of AZD1222 vaccination. These receptors all come from an adult in good health.

This clone came up once. The chain links TRBV6-4 to TRBJ2-7; weak D call: TRBD2 (5 bases). Germline lookup yields CDR1 MRHNA and CDR2 SNTAGT. Trimming took 5 bases from V and 1 from J, leaving 15 bases between them. This CDR3 spans 15 amino acids. CDR3 sequence: CASSLNHGSSYEQYF. In nucleotides, the CDR3 is TGTGCCAGCAGTTTAAACCATGGGAGTTCCTACGAGCAGTACTTC.

The V gene is TRBV30, the J gene TRBJ1-6; 11 bases agree with TRBD1. V shed 4 bases and J 0 bases; nucleotides not matched to a gene: 5. CDR3 size: 17 residues. Germline V CDR1 and CDR2: GTSNPN, SVGIG (reference sequence). The CDR3 bases are TGTGCCTGGAAAGGACAGGGGGCAGGCTCCTATAATTCACCCCTCCACTTT. Amino acids: CAWKGQGAGSYNSPLHF.

The chain uses TRBV5-1 and TRBJ1-2; no definite D call. The CDR3 has 13 amino acids. Trimming shortened V by 6 bases and J by 3 bases, and 12 bases separated the two germline ends. Per germline, CDR1 SGHRS and CDR2 YFSETQ. CDR3 DNA sequence: TGCGCCAGCACGGCAGCTACCGACTATGGCTACACCTTC. It yields the protein CASTAATDYGYTF.

The chain uses TRBV11-2 and TRBJ2-1; D gene unclear. Germline CDR1 SGHAT, CDR2 FQNNGV. V lost 4 bases and J lost 6, with 10 bases in between. CDR3 length: 13 residues. CDR3: CASSSAGSNEQFF. DNA of the CDR3: TGTGCCAGCAGCTCGGCCGGTTCCAATGAGCAGTTCTTC.

The chain links TRBV7-3 to TRBJ2-3; D gene unclear. In germline, CDR1 is SGHTA, CDR2 FQGTGA. V shed 5 bases and J shed 8 bases, with 11 bases lying between them. This CDR3 comprises 12 residues. The DNA of the CDR3 is TGTGCCAGCAGCGAGAACCGCGTTACGCAGTATTTT. Amino acids: CASSENRVTQYF.

The V and J genes are TRBV29-1 and TRBJ1-2; D call uncertain. The CDR3 has 12 amino acids. Germline CDR1 and CDR2: SQVTM and ANQGSEA. V dropped 3 bases and J dropped 4 bases, with 9 bases sitting between them. The DNA for the CDR3 is TGCAGCGTTGATCCGGGCCGCTATGGCTACACCTTC. Its translation is CSVDPGRYGYTF.

This clone was recorded only once. The sample carries other DNA sequences with the same CDR3. This chain connects TRBV27 to TRBJ1-1; 7 bases match TRBD1. Germline V gene lookup returns CDR1 MNHEY and CDR2 SMNVEV (reference sequence). With 4 bases clipped from V and 4 bases from J, the junction kept 6 bases outside the gene matches. This CDR3 has 14 amino acids. Written as DNA, the CDR3 is TGTGCCAGCAGTTCTAGGGCAGGGGGCACTGAAGCTTTCTTT. Amino acid sequence: CASSSRAGGTEAFF.

The V call is TRBV5-1, the J call TRBJ1-3; D might be TRBD1 (6 bases). This CDR3 is 16 amino acids long. From germline, CDR1 is SGHRS and CDR2 YFSETQ. The V end lost 4 bases, the J end lost 3 bases, and 17 bases lay between the germline ends. CDR3 bases: TGCGCCAGCAGCCTAACAGGGACGGATAATGGAAACACCATATATTTT. Translated: CASSLTGTDNGNTIYF.